These T cell receptor delta chains were read from a single sample in a study of gamma-delta chains in newborns, infants, children. TCRdb reanalysed the reads via CATT. This sample has some 8,300 delta-chain clones, with 1.6% found just once. The material sequenced was blood. These receptors all come from a child who was a newborn, infant or young child, either healthy, febrile or measles-vaccinated (not recorded which). The CDR3 runs from the conserved cysteine through the conserved F or W. The D gene is left open where the match is weak. Size tells how often a clone was seen (once, few, many) or the class of an expanded clone, and some rows leave it out.

j_gene: TRDJ1; abundance: medium-sized; d_gene: TRDD3; v_gene: TRDV1; len: 15; CDR3aa: CALSLQRNWGRKLIF; CDR3nt: TGTGCTCTGAGCCTTCAAAGAAACTGGGGCCGTAAACTCATCTTT
j_gene: TRDJ3; abundance: medium-sized; d_gene: .; v_gene: TRDV2; len: 19; CDR3aa: CACDRVGGPSSWDTRQMFF; CDR3nt: TGTGCCTGTGACCGGGTGGGGGGTCCGAGCTCCTGGGACACCCGACAGATGTTTTTC
j_gene: TRDJ3; abundance: many; d_gene: .; v_gene: TRDV2; len: 19; CDR3aa: CACDTGDSESSWDTRQMFF; CDR3nt: TGTGCCTGTGACACCGGGGATTCCGAATCCTCCTGGGACACCCGACAGATGTTTTTC
j_gene: TRDJ1; abundance: medium-sized; d_gene: .; v_gene: TRDV1; len: 18; CDR3aa: CALGEQEGFSLQSDKLIF; CDR3nt: TGTGCTCTTGGGGAACAAGAAGGCTTCTCACTACAAAGCGATAAACTCATCTTT
j_gene: TRDJ2; abundance: few; d_gene: TRDD3; v_gene: TRDV1; len: 21; CDR3aa: CALGENPKAFLPYWGIVQLFF; CDR3nt: TGTGCTCTTGGGGAAAACCCGAAGGCCTTCCTACCCTACTGGGGGATAGTACAACTCTTCTTT
j_gene: TRDJ1; abundance: .; d_gene: .; v_gene: TRDV1; len: 22; CDR3aa: CALGESAYPKLSPGPYTDKLIF; CDR3nt: TGTGCTCTTGGGGAAAGTGCCTACCCCAAGTTGAGCCCGGGTCCGTACACCGATAAACTCATCTTT
j_gene: TRDJ1; abundance: few; d_gene: TRDD3; v_gene: TRDV1; len: 22; CDR3aa: CALGELPSVLLGIPPYTDKPIF; CDR3nt: TGTGCTCTTGGGGAATTGCCCTCCGTCCTACTGGGGATACCCCCGTACACCGATAAACCCATCTTT
j_gene: TRDJ1; abundance: medium-sized; d_gene: .; v_gene: TRDV1; len: 17; CDR3aa: CALGELPRAGPTDKLIF; CDR3nt: TGTGCTCTTGGGGAACTTCCCCGAGCGGGACCCACCGATAAACTCATCTTT
j_gene: TRDJ1; abundance: .; d_gene: TRDD3; v_gene: TRDV1; len: 17; CDR3aa: CALGKGGWGTNTDKPIF; CDR3nt: TGTGCTCTTGGGAAGGGAGGATGGGGGACCAACACCGATAAACCCATCTTT
j_gene: TRDJ1; abundance: medium-sized; d_gene: TRDD3; v_gene: TRDV1; len: 16; CDR3aa: CALGEGKGDRTDKLIF; CDR3nt: TGTGCTCTTGGGGAGGGGAAGGGGGATAGGACCGATAAACTCATCTTT
j_gene: TRDJ3; abundance: .; d_gene: TRDD3; v_gene: TRDV1; len: 24; CDR3aa: CALGEPADGRGWGAGSWDTRQMFF; CDR3nt: TGTGCTCTTGGGGAACCGGCCGACGGACGGGGCTGGGGGGCCGGCTCCTGGGACACCCGACAGATGTTTTTC
j_gene: TRDJ1; abundance: medium-sized; d_gene: TRDD3; v_gene: TRDV1; len: 18; CDR3aa: CALGEGPLRGMPIDKLIF; CDR3nt: TGTGCTCTTGGGGAGGGGCCCCTCCGGGGGATGCCGATCGATAAACTCATCTTT
j_gene: TRDJ1; abundance: medium-sized; d_gene: TRDD3; v_gene: TRDV1; len: 20; CDR3aa: CALGNNLRNGGYAGGNKLIF; CDR3nt: TGTGCTCTTGGGAACAACCTACGAAATGGGGGATACGCAGGAGGGAATAAACTCATCTTT
j_gene: TRDJ1; abundance: medium-sized; d_gene: TRDD3; v_gene: TRDV1; len: 20; CDR3aa: CALGVQRLPNRGIPADKLIF; CDR3nt: TGTGCTCTTGGGGTCCAGCGGCTTCCTAACCGGGGGATACCTGCCGATAAACTCATCTTT
j_gene: TRDJ1; abundance: medium-sized; d_gene: .; v_gene: TRDV1; len: 20; CDR3aa: CALGELVNSLCCPNTDKLIF; CDR3nt: TGTGCTCTTGGGGAACTAGTTAATTCCCTGTGTTGCCCCAACACCGATAAACTCATCTTT
j_gene: TRDJ1; abundance: medium-sized; d_gene: TRDD3; v_gene: TRDV1; len: 24; CDR3aa: CALGDERLILSVSKGDTRDGKLIF; CDR3nt: TGTGCTCTTGGGGACGAAAGACTTATCCTAAGCGTGTCGAAGGGGGATACGCGGGATGGGAAACTCATCTTT
j_gene: TRDJ1; abundance: medium-sized; d_gene: TRDD3; v_gene: TRDV1; len: 20; CDR3aa: CALGECADSCRYWGIYKLIF; CDR3nt: TGTGCTCTTGGGGAATGCGCTGATTCCTGTCGTTACTGGGGGATCTATAAACTCATCTTT
j_gene: TRDJ3; abundance: .; d_gene: TRDD3; v_gene: TRDV2; len: 21; CDR3aa: CACDTIQYWGIRSWDTRQMFF; CDR3nt: TGTGCCTGTGACACAATACAGTACTGGGGGATACGCTCCTGGGACACCCGACAGATGTTTTTC
j_gene: TRDJ1; abundance: medium-sized; d_gene: .; v_gene: TRDV3; len: 11; CDR3aa: CAYPATVWLIF; CDR3nt: TGTGCCTATCCCGCTACGGTATGGCTCATCTTT